Listed below are T cell receptor beta chains from one sample, sequenced in a study of shared clonotypes between healthy human individuals. Only in-frame clones appear in the TCRdb table, and some are missing; sequencing was by immunoSEQ multiplex PCR. The table includes over a million clones, approximately 96% detected once. Sequencing was carried out using naive CD4+ T cells sorted from blood. The receptors come from a man aged 30 to 39 in good health. Each CDR3 is given with its conserved first and last residue. A D gene is named only where the DNA matches it firmly. Only part of the rows carry a size: once, few, many, or a class if the clone is expanded.

TRBJ1-2 TRBD1 TRBV29-1 once TGCAGCGTTGAGACAGGGAACTATGGCTACACCTTC CSVETGNYGYTF
TRBJ2-1 . TRBV6-6 . TGTGCCAGCAGTTACTCCCTAGCAAGTATGAATGAGCAGTTCTTC CASSYSLASMNEQFF
TRBJ2-3 TRBD1 TRBV2 . TGTGCCACGCGGACAGGGGGAAGCACAGATACGCAGTATTTT CATRTGGSTDTQYF
TRBJ2-2 . TRBV14 once TGTGCCAGCAGCCCTCTCGGACCCAACACCGGGGAGCTGTTTTTT CASSPLGPNTGELFF
TRBJ2-5 TRBD1 TRBV9 . TGTGCCAGCAGCGTAGCCGGGACAGTAGTAGAGACCCAGTACTTC CASSVAGTVVETQYF
TRBJ2-7 TRBD1 TRBV30 . TGTGCCTGGGGGCATGGGGCAGGGGGCTACGAGCAGTACTTC CAWGHGAGGYEQYF
TRBJ2-5 . TRBV5-4 once TGTGCCAGCAGCCCTCACCAAGAGACCCAGTACTTC CASSPHQETQYF
TRBJ2-7 TRBD2 TRBV29-1 . TGCAGCGTTGGCGGGGGATCCTACGAGCAGTACTTC CSVGGGSYEQYF
TRBJ1-2 . TRBV5-5 . TGTGCCAGCAGCTCTTCCGTAGGGGGATATGGCTACACCTTC CASSSSVGGYGYTF
TRBJ2-5 TRBD2 TRBV18 . TGTGCCAGCTCACTCCCCCCGGGACTAGAAGAGACCCAGTACTTC CASSLPPGLEETQYF
TRBJ2-7 TRBD2 TRBV9 . TGTGCCAGCAGCGTAGGTACTAGCGGGAGCTACGAGCAGTACTTC CASSVGTSGSYEQYF
TRBJ2-3 TRBD2 TRBV7-7 . TGTGCCAGCAGCTCTGGGACTAGCGCAGATACGCAGTATTTT CASSSGTSADTQYF
TRBJ2-3 . TRBV5-6 once TGTGCCAGCAGCTTACCCATGATAGGGGGGACAGATACGCAGTATTTT CASSLPMIGGTDTQYF
TRBJ2-7 . TRBV7-9 . TGTGCCAGCAGCTTAGGTCAGGGACGCTACGAGCAGTACTTC CASSLGQGRYEQYF
TRBJ2-4 TRBD2 TRBV10-2 once TGCGCCAGCAGACTACCCGGGACTAGCGGAATAGCCAAAAACATTCAGTACTTC CASRLPGTSGIAKNIQYF
TRBJ2-7 . TRBV4-2 once TGTGCCAGCAGCCCAACAGGGACTCATCTCGAACAGTACTTC CASSPTGTHLEQYF
TRBJ1-1 . TRBV10-3 once TGTGCCATCAGCTTAGAGGGCGGTCGGACTGAAGCTTTCTTT CAISLEGGRTEAFF
TRBJ1-3 TRBD1 TRBV11-2 . TGTGCCAGCAGATTGGACAGGGCTTCTGGAAACACCATATATTTT CASRLDRASGNTIYF
TRBJ2-2 . TRBV28 . TGTGCCAGCAGTTCCTCCGCCGGGGAGCTGTTTTTT CASSSSAGELFF
TRBJ2-2 . TRBV9 . TGTGCCAGCAGCGGAGGGCAGCACACCGGGGAGCTGTTTTTT CASSGGQHTGELFF
TRBJ2-1 TRBD2 TRBV7-6 . TGTGCCAGCAGCTTGGGCCAGGTCGCCGGGACTAATGGATACAATGAGCAGTTCTTC CASSLGQVAGTNGYNEQFF
TRBJ2-7 . TRBV7-8 . TGTGCCAGCAGCGCCGGACACCAGGACTATTCGGCCTACGAGCAGTACTTC CASSAGHQDYSAYEQYF
TRBJ2-7 TRBD2 TRBV19 . TGTGCCAGCCGTAGCGGGAGTAGCTCCTACGAGCAGTACTTC CASRSGSSSYEQYF
TRBJ2-1 . TRBV7-6 . TGTGCCAGCAGCTTAGCTCGGACACCTAGCAATGAGCAGTTCTTC CASSLARTPSNEQFF
TRBJ1-2 . TRBV25-1 . TGTGCCAGCAGTTTCCGGGACTCGGAGGACTATGGCTACACCTTC CASSFRDSEDYGYTF
TRBJ2-7 . TRBV4-1 . TGCGCCAGCAGCCTCCGTCTACACCCCGAACCCACCTACTTC CASSLRLHPEPTYF
TRBJ2-7 TRBD1 TRBV7-2 . TGTGCCAGCAGCTTAGTTCAGGGGGCGCCCGACGAGCAGTACTTC CASSLVQGAPDEQYF
TRBJ2-5 TRBD2 TRBV2 . TGTGCCAGCGTCGGGTCTAGCGGGCAAGAGACCCAGTACTTC CASVGSSGQETQYF
TRBJ1-5 . TRBV19 . TGTGCCAGTAGTATTTACGGGCAGGGAATGTATCAGCCCCAGCATTTT CASSIYGQGMYQPQHF